This entry lists 14 T cell receptor beta chains sequenced from one sample in a study of OX40 agonist ivuxolimab in advanced cancers. Assay: immunoSEQ multiplex PCR; the TCRdb copy retains only in-frame clones and omits some. This table has roughly 41,000 clones, 91% appearing once. The source material was CD4+ or CD8+ T cells sorted from blood, sampled in a trial of the OX40 agonist ivuxolimab. The source of these receptors is an adult with an advanced solid tumor such as melanoma, head and neck, liver or kidney cancer.

This rearrangement joins TRBV5-1 to TRBJ2-5; 9 bases map to TRBD1. This CDR3 region has 15 residues. V dropped 5 bases and J dropped 4; count of bases not matched to a gene: 9. CDR1 is SGHRS, CDR2 YFSETQ, per germline. CDR3 bases: TGCGCCAGCAGGCAACCGGGACAGGGTAGAGAGACCCAGTACTTC. Amino acid sequence: CASRQPGQGRETQYF. The variable domain in full, with the rest retrieved from reference TRBV5-1 and TRBJ2-5, is KAGVTQTPRYLIKTRGQQVTLSCSPISGHRSVSWYQQTPGQGLQFLFEYFSETQRNKGNFPGRFSGRQFSNSRSEMNVSTLELGDSALYLCASRQPGQGRETQYFGPGTRLLVL.

This chain links TRBV7-2 with TRBJ1-5; 7 bases line up with TRBD1. V was pared by 4 bases and J by 1 base, with 7 bases of the junction left unmatched. The CDR3 extends over 16 amino acids. The germline gives CDR1 SGHTA, CDR2 FQGNSA. CDR3 amino acids: CASSSEEGASNQPQHF. The CDR3 bases are TGTGCCAGCAGCTCTGAGGAGGGGGCCAGCAATCAGCCCCAGCATTTT.

The rearrangement joins TRBV4-1 to TRBJ2-1, with TRBD2 identical over 13 bases. This CDR3 is built from 16 residues. CDR1 and CDR2 from the germline V gene are MGHRA and YSYEKL. J was trimmed by 10 bases and V by 0 bases; bases with no gene match: 6. The CDR3 DNA reads as TGCGCCAGCAGCCAAGAGGGACTAGCGGGAATGGGGGAGCAGTTCTTC. It specifies CASSQEGLAGMGEQFF.

The J gene is TRBJ1-1, the V gene TRBV4-1; no clear D gene. Between the trimmed V and J ends, which lost 4 bases and 2 bases, there was a span of 20 bases. Germline V gene lookup returns CDR1 MGHRA and CDR2 YSYEKL. This CDR3 is 17 amino acids long. The CDR3 sequence is CASSLSGRTGSNTEAFF. CDR3 in DNA: TGCGCCAGCAGCCTAAGCGGGAGGACGGGATCTAACACTGAAGCTTTCTTT.

This chain joins TRBV4-1 and TRBJ1-1; no reliable D call. CDR1 is MGHRA, CDR2 YSYEKL, per germline. The CDR3 contains 13 residues. The V and J ends lost 4 bases and 1 base respectively, with 7 bases between them. CDR3 coding DNA: TGCGCCAGCAGCCGTGGACGGAACACTGAAGCTTTCTTT. It codes for CASSRGRNTEAFF.

This clone was seen just once. The chain recombines TRBV19 with TRBJ2-1; D assignment may be TRBD1 or TRBD2 (5 bases each). Germline assignment: CDR1 LNHDA and CDR2 SQIVND (reference sequence). This CDR3 spans 14 amino acids. Trimming shortened V by 5 bases and J by 2 bases, and 10 bases separated the two germline ends. The CDR3 DNA reads TGTGCCAGTAGTCACGGGACCCCCTACAATGAGCAGTTCTTC. This sequence encodes CASSHGTPYNEQFF.

The gene calls are TRBV7-6 and TRBJ1-1, with D possibly TRBD1 on 5 matching bases. The CDR3 consists of 14 residues. Trimming cost V 3 bases and J 8 bases, with 16 bases left between them. Germline V CDR1 and CDR2: SGHVS, FNYEAQ. As DNA, the CDR3 is TGTGCCAGCAGCTTCCGGGGCAGGGCTTCCGAAGCTTTCTTT. This encodes CASSFRGRASEAFF.

The chain combines TRBV28 with TRBJ1-1, with 7 bases identical to TRBD1. V lost 6 bases and J lost 7; bases outside the gene matches: 11. The CDR3 consists of 14 residues. Germline loops: CDR1 MDHEN, CDR2 SYDVKM. Here the CDR3 DNA reads TGTGCCAGCAGACCAGGGACAGAAGCCATTGAAGCTTTCTTT. This sequence encodes CASRPGTEAIEAFF.

As to this clone: The junction does not match germline at one end; this may be a read error. The gene calls are TRBV15 and TRBJ2-2; the D is unclear. The CDR3 length is 13 residues. The germline gives CDR1 LNHNV, CDR2 YYDKDF (reference sequence). In nucleotides, the CDR3 is TGTGCCACCAGTCCCCCGAACGCCGGGGAGCTGTTTTTT. It yields the protein CATSPPNAGELFF. Full variable domain (rest looked up from reference TRBV15 and TRBJ2-2): DAMVIQNPRYQVTQFGKPVTLSCSQTLNHNVMYWYQQKSSQAPKLLFHYYDKDFNNEADTPDNFQSRRPNTSFCFLDIRSPGLGDTAMYLCATSPPNAGELFFGEGSRLTVL.

The gene calls are TRBV14 and TRBJ2-2; possibly TRBD1 for D (6 bases). The germline V and J ends were trimmed by 0 bases and 3 bases, with 11 bases remaining between them. CDR3 length: 16 amino acids. Germline lookup yields CDR1 SGHDN and CDR2 FVKESK. CDR3: CASSQDRWGHTGELFF. The CDR3 nucleotides read TGTGCCAGCAGCCAAGATCGGTGGGGGCACACCGGGGAGCTGTTTTTT. The full variable domain, with the rest looked up from reference TRBV14 and TRBJ2-2, is EAGVTQFPSHSVIEKGQTVTLRCDPISGHDNLYWYRRVMGKEIKFLLHFVKESKQDESGMPNNRFLAERTGGTYSTLKVQPAELEDSGVYFCASSQDRWGHTGELFFGEGSRLTVL.

This chain connects TRBV4-1 to TRBJ1-6, with D unclear. Trimming shortened V by 1 base and J by 8 bases, and 6 bases separated the two germline ends. The CDR3 sequence is 13 residues long. The germline V gene encodes CDR1 MGHRA and CDR2 YSYEKL. The CDR3 DNA sequence: TGCGCCAGCAGCCAAGGTTTGGATTCACCCCTCCACTTT. Amino acids: CASSQGLDSPLHF.

The chain couples TRBV9 to TRBJ2-7; TRBD2 is a possible D gene (6 bases). This CDR3 has 18 amino acids. Germline CDR1 reads SGDLS; CDR2 reads YYNGEE. Trimming removed 4 bases at V and 2 bases at J, with 25 bases between. CDR3 amino acids: CASSPHPPGVSSPYEQYF. CDR3 DNA sequence: TGTGCCAGCAGCCCTCACCCCCCGGGGGTTAGCTCCCCCTACGAGCAGTACTTC.

V and J are TRBV5-1 and TRBJ2-1; 9 nucleotides agree with TRBD2. CDR3 size: 16 residues. Germline V gene lookup returns CDR1 SGHRS and CDR2 YFSETQ. The ends lost 0 bases at V and 4 bases at J; junction bases unmatched: 5. The CDR3 is CASSLVPSGMYNEQFF. The CDR3 bases are TGCGCCAGCAGCTTGGTCCCTAGCGGGATGTACAATGAGCAGTTCTTC.

This chain connects TRBV6-1 to TRBJ2-3; tentatively, D is TRBD1 or TRBD2 (5 bases each). Germline CDR1 is MNHNS and CDR2 is SASEGT. Trimming removed 4 bases at V and 0 bases at J, with 8 bases between. The CDR3 has 14 amino acids. CDR3 loop: CASSVWDSTDTQYF. Written as DNA, the CDR3 is TGTGCCAGCAGTGTCTGGGACAGCACAGATACGCAGTATTTT.